The clone carrying this TCR beta chain occurred a few times. 5'RACE with constant-segment primers yielded barcoded, UMI-tagged TCR alpha and TCR beta cDNA libraries. TCRdb passed the 5' RACE reads through MiXCR, listing each CDR3 protein once. The repertoire includes a few hundred thousand distinct CDR3 sequences, roughly 8.2% of them detected once, and 20% to 25% sits in the top ten. This sample is drawn from a study of T-cell memory formation after mild COVID-19. Per the germline V gene, CDR1 is KGHSH and CDR2 is LQKENI. The CDR3 totals 14 residues. V lost 3 bases and J 6 bases, leaving 15 bases between the germline ends.

The chain joins TRBV18 to TRBJ2-7; D is ambiguous. The TCR was taken from a man aged 18 to 30 who had mild COVID-19 (a few samples of this study predate the infection). Cell type and time point are not known. Sequencing was performed on PBMCs or a T cell subset sorted from them (not recorded which). DNA for the CDR3: TGTGCCAGCTCACCCCCTCCGGGCTCCGGCGAGCAGTACGTC. Translating it yields CASSPPPGSGEQYV.